This TCR beta chain is drawn from a study of T cell repertoires in cytomegalovirus infection. As for the study in general: Public TCR beta signatures were indicative of both CMV infection and a matching HLA type.

Study-wide results and caveats: Predominance within the ex vivo response was attributable to HLA-C-restricted CMV-specific TCR beta clonotypes. The study identified carriers of CMV plus the relevant HLA from cumulative public TCR beta family frequency.

The table lists this clonotype with many counts. Its matching antigen is unknown. Germline assignment: CDR1 SGHAT and CDR2 FQDESV (reference sequence). CDR3 length equals 11 residues. With 3 bases removed from V and 8 bases from J, the gap between germline ends came to 7 bases. TCRdb fed the reads into MiXCR, producing one record per CDR3 protein. The sample lists some 270,000 distinct CDR3 sequences, about 18% occurring once. V and J are TRBV11-1 and TRBJ1-1; D ambiguous. This receptor was taken from a human donor in good health (CMV status not recorded). Some clones in this sample may be carry-over from other donors' samples. The sequenced material came from CD8+ T cells from PBMCs. CDR3 loop: CASSFGPEAFF. The CDR3 DNA sequence: TGTGCCAGCAGCTTTGGGCCCGAAGCTTTCTTT.